This T cell receptor (beta chain) appears in the sequencing data of a study of blood T cell repertoires in COVID-19. Study-wide background: In each case, the material was cDNA or gDNA derived from T cells, B-cell-depleted T cells, or PBMCs.

In the original processing: Amplification with reference gene primers provided the estimates of nucleated cell counts. The repertoire was sequenced with immunoSEQ multiplex PCR; TCRdb's copy has only in-frame clones and lacks some. V, J and clone size are taken as reported in that table, and D and trimming were inferred from the DNA itself. This table holds approximately 100,000 clones, approximately 92% found once. The CDR3 runs to 13 residues. The J segment lost 7 bases and the V segment lost 7 bases, leaving 9 bases of the junction unmatched. Germline assignment: CDR1 MDHEN and CDR2 SYDVKM. The sample was peripheral blood. This clonotype was obtained from a man aged 45-65 years with active COVID-19. The V call is TRBV28, the J call TRBJ2-7; 8 nucleotides match TRBD1. The CDR3 DNA is TGTGCCAGCATAAACAGGGGGGAGAGGGAGCAGTACTTC. It is translated as CASINRGEREQYF.